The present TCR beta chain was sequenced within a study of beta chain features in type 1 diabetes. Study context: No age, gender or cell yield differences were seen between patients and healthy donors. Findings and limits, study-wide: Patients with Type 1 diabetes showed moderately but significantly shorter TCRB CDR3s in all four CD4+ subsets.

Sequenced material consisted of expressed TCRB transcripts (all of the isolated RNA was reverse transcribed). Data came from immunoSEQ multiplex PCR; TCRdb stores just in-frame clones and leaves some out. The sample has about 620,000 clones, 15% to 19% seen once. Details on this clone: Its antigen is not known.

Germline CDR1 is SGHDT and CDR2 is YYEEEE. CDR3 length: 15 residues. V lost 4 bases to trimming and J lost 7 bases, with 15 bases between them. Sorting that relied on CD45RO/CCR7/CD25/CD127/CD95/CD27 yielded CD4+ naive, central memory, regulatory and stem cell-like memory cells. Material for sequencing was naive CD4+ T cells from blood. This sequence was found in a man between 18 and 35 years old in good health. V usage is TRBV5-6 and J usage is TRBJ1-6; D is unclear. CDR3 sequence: CASSPSPGGNSPLHF. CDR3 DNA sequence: TGTGCCAGCAGCCCGAGCCCGGGAGGGAATTCACCCCTCCACTTT.